Shown below are 19 T cell receptor beta chains from a single sample sequenced in a study of response to subunit inactivated influenza vaccine. TCRdb used MiXCR to reprocess the RT-PCR reads, holding one entry per CDR3 protein. The sample gives 630,000 or so distinct CDR3 sequences, approximately 15% of which show up once; roughly 12% is in the top ten. Sequencing was performed on PBMCs from blood, taken about 13 days after vaccination. These receptors came from a man aged 50 or older who received an inactivated influenza vaccine.

Only a few counts were recorded for this clonotype. V gene TRBV25-1 combines with J gene TRBJ2-7; D not certain. V was clipped by 3 bases and J by 6 bases, with 6 bases between them. This CDR3 has 11 amino acids. The germline CDR1 and CDR2 sequences are MGHDK and SYGVNS. The CDR3 here is CASSDLGEQYF. The CDR3 bases are TGTGCCAGCAGTGACCTTGGCGAGCAGTACTTC.

V is TRBV2 and J is TRBJ2-1; TRBD1 matches 11 bases. Per germline, CDR1 SNHLY and CDR2 FYNNEI. J lost 1 base, V lost 6 bases, and 5 bases had no gene match. This CDR3 is 16 amino acids long. The DNA of the CDR3 is TGTGCCAGCAGACCCGGGACAGGGGGGTCCTACAATGAGCAGTTCTTC. Protein: CASRPGTGGSYNEQFF.

J is TRBJ1-1 and V is TRBV5-1; maybe TRBD1 (6 bases). This CDR3 region has 15 residues. The V gene lost 6 bases and the J gene lost 0 bases, with 15 bases spanning the gap. In germline, CDR1 is SGHRS, CDR2 YFSETQ. In DNA, the CDR3 is TGCGCCAGCAACACAGGGACGACCCTGAACACTGAAGCTTTCTTT. Translation gives CASNTGTTLNTEAFF.

This clonotype was detected only a few times. This chain links TRBV20-1 with TRBJ2-3; 8 nucleotides align to TRBD1. Germline-derived CDR1 and CDR2 are DFQATT and SNEGSKA (reference sequence). CDR3 length equals 14 residues. After removal of 8 bases from V and 5 bases from J, the junction contained 12 bases not matched to a gene. In DNA form, the CDR3 reads TGCAGTCTCACGAGGGCAGGGGGCTTAGATACGCAGTATTTT. This sequence encodes CSLTRAGGLDTQYF.

This clonotype was counted a few times. The genes are TRBV20-1 and TRBJ2-1, with 10 bases fitting TRBD2. Germline CDR1 is DFQATT and CDR2 is SNEGSKA (reference sequence). The CDR3 covers 15 residues. V was pared by 2 bases and J by 7 bases, with 8 bases of the junction left unmatched. Written as DNA, the CDR3 is TGCAGTGCTAGACATAGTAGCGGGAGGTTAAATGAGCAGTTCTTC. It yields the protein CSARHSSGRLNEQFF.

The rearrangement links TRBV7-6 to TRBJ2-7, with D hard to call. V lost 1 base, J lost 7 bases, and 14 bases lay in between. The CDR3 loop spans 14 amino acids. The germline gives CDR1 SGHVS, CDR2 FNYEAQ. The CDR3: CASSLGTEIWEQYF. CDR3 nucleotides: TGTGCCAGCAGCTTAGGTACCGAGATCTGGGAGCAGTACTTC.

This clonotype was found a few times. The J gene is TRBJ2-1, the V gene TRBV24-1; D is undetermined. CDR3 length equals 15 residues. Trimming took 0 bases from V and 6 from J, leaving 11 bases between them. Germline CDR1 is KGHDR and CDR2 is SFDVKD. CDR3 coding DNA: TGTGCCACCAGTGATTTGCGCGGACGACCCAATGAGCAGTTCTTC. Translation: CATSDLRGRPNEQFF.

The J gene is TRBJ2-1, the V gene TRBV20-1; the D gene is possibly TRBD2 (5 bases). V dropped 5 bases and J dropped 0 bases, with 11 bases sitting between them. Germline CDR1 and CDR2: DFQATT and SNEGSKA (reference sequence). This CDR3 has 14 residues. CDR3 bases: TGCAGTGCTCAAGAGGGTCCCTCCTACAATGAGCAGTTCTTC. Protein product: CSAQEGPSYNEQFF.

This clonotype was seen a handful of times. The genes are TRBV7-9 and TRBJ1-1, with D possibly TRBD1 on 5 matching bases. The CDR3 length is 13 residues. The V gene's germline CDR1 is SEHNR and CDR2 FQNEAQ (reference sequence). Trimming took off 8 bases at V and 1 base at J, with 11 bases between the two ends. This CDR3 reads CASGRTRNTEAFF. CDR3 DNA sequence: TGTGCCAGCGGCCGGACAAGGAACACTGAAGCTTTCTTT.

V is TRBV12-3 or TRBV12-4 and J is TRBJ2-5, with TRBD1 identical over 8 bases. V was pared by 5 bases and J by 4 bases, with 9 bases of the junction left unmatched. The CDR3 extends over 15 amino acids. The CDR3 sequence: CASSTQPTGGETQYF. In DNA form, the CDR3 reads TGTGCCAGCAGTACCCAACCAACAGGGGGAGAGACCCAGTACTTC.

This clonotype was observed at least ten times. One junction end does not reproduce the germline sequence, and a read error may be involved. The V gene is TRBV5-1, the J gene TRBJ2-5; D remains ambiguous. CDR3 size: 12 residues. Germline V gene sequence: CDR1 SGHRS, CDR2 YFSETQ. This CDR3 reads CASSLRQETQYF. The CDR3 DNA is TGTGCCAGCAGCCTTCGACAAGAGACCCAGTACTTC.

The V gene is TRBV12-3 or TRBV12-4, the J gene TRBJ2-1; 11 nucleotides agree with TRBD2. V shed 3 bases and J 4 bases; nucleotides not matched to a gene: 5. The CDR3 extends over 16 amino acids. The DNA for the CDR3 is TGTGCCAGCAGTTTTTACGGGACTAGCGGATACAATGAGCAGTTCTTC. It codes for CASSFYGTSGYNEQFF.

This clonotype was detected only a few times. This chain joins TRBV20-1 and TRBJ2-1; D gene ambiguous. The CDR3 totals 11 residues. The germline CDR1 and CDR2 sequences are DFQATT and SNEGSKA (reference sequence). Trimming left V 0 bases short and J 11 bases short, with 8 bases between. CDR3 in amino acids: CSARDQAKQFF. The CDR3 DNA follows: TGCAGTGCTAGAGACCAGGCGAAGCAGTTCTTC.

The chain couples TRBV20-1 to TRBJ2-2; TRBD2 matches at 8 bases. The ends lost 5 bases at V and 2 bases at J; junction bases unmatched: 4. This CDR3 comprises 14 residues. Germline lookup yields CDR1 DFQATT and CDR2 SNEGSKA (reference sequence). CDR3 in amino acids: CSASGGLNTGELFF. The CDR3 bases are TGCAGTGCTTCGGGGGGGCTCAACACCGGGGAGCTGTTTTTT.

J is TRBJ2-7 and V is TRBV6-1; D possibly corresponds to TRBD1 (6 bases). Germline CDR1 is MNHNS and CDR2 is SASEGT. This CDR3 spans 14 amino acids. V gave up 6 bases and J gave up 2 bases, with 14 bases separating them. Here the CDR3 reads CASRRRDTTYEQYF. Here the CDR3 DNA reads TGTGCCAGCAGGCGACGGGACACAACCTACGAGCAGTACTTC.

The gene calls are TRBV18 and TRBJ2-1, with a possible D match to TRBD2 (5 bases). Germline-derived CDR1 and CDR2 are KGHSH and LQKENI. The CDR3 extends over 16 amino acids. V was clipped by 0 bases and J by 2 bases, with 11 bases between them. The DNA for the CDR3 is TGTGCCAGCTCACCACCGAAAGGACTGACCTACAATGAGCAGTTCTTC. It translates to CASSPPKGLTYNEQFF.

The chain combines TRBV9 with TRBJ2-7; D is unclear. The germline CDR1 and CDR2 sequences are SGDLS and YYNGEE. This CDR3 is built from 16 residues. V gave up 0 bases and J gave up 3 bases, with 16 bases separating them. CDR3 nucleotides: TGTGCCAGCAGCGTAGGTTCTCGGAGAGTCTTCTACGAGCAGTACTTC. Amino acids: CASSVGSRRVFYEQYF. The full variable domain, completed using reference TRBV9 and TRBJ2-7, is DSGVTQTPKHLITATGQRVTLRCSPRSGDLSVYWYQQSLDQGLQFLIQYYNGEERAKGNILERFSAQQFPDLHSELNLSSLELGDSALYFCASSVGSRRVFYEQYFGPGTRLTVT.

The chain carries TRBV28 and TRBJ2-1, with D unclear. Per the germline V gene, CDR1 is MDHEN and CDR2 is SYDVKM. The CDR3 runs to 14 residues. V lost 10 bases to trimming and J lost 7 bases, with 20 bases between them. The CDR3 region has the DNA TGTGCCACCAATTTTAGGGTTAGAGTTAATGAGCAGTTCTTC. Residues: CATNFRVRVNEQFF.

V is TRBV6-1 and J is TRBJ2-3; possibly TRBD1 for D (5 bases). The CDR3 is made up of 11 amino acids. CDR1 is MNHNS, CDR2 SASEGT, per germline. Deletions cut 8 bases from V and 7 bases from J, with 10 bases between. The CDR3 sequence: CASGQGNTQYF. The CDR3 DNA follows: TGTGCCAGCGGTCAGGGTAATACGCAGTATTTT.